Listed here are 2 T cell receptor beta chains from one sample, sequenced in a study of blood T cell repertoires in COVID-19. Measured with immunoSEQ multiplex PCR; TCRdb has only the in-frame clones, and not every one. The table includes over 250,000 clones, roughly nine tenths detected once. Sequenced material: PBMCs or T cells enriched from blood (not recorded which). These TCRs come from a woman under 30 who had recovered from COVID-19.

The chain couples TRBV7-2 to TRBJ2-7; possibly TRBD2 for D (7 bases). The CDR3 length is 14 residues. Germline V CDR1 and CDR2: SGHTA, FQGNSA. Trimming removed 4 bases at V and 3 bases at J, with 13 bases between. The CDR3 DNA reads TGTGCCAGCAGCTCCTCGGGGGGCCGCTACGAGCAGTACTTC. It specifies CASSSSGGRYEQYF.

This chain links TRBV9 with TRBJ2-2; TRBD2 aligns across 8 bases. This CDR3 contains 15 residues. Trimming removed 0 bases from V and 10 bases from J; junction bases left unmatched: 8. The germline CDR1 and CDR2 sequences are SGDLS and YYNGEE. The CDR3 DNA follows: TGTGCCAGCAGCGTAGGCCCGCGGGGGGAGTCGGAGCTGTTTTTT. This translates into CASSVGPRGESELFF. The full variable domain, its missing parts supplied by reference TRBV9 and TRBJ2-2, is DSGVTQTPKHLITATGQRVTLRCSPRSGDLSVYWYQQSLDQGLQFLIQYYNGEERAKGNILERFSAQQFPDLHSELNLSSLELGDSALYFCASSVGPRGESELFFGEGSRLTVL.